This T cell receptor beta chain is from a study of identical twins. General study results and limits: Beta clonotypes that were abundant in cord blood contained fewer insertions, a pattern absent from memory repertoires. Less excess twin sharing appeared in beta out-of-frame sequences.

This CDR3 spans 16 amino acids. V dropped 5 bases and J dropped 6; count of bases not matched to a gene: 13. CDR1 is MNHEY, CDR2 SVGEGT, per germline. TCRdb re-called the 5' RACE reads with MiXCR, one entry per CDR3 protein. The sample carries about 470,000 distinct CDR3 sequences, roughly 26% recorded once. In its sample, this clonotype was seen a few times. Its specificity is not known. Separately, the same data were catalogued under a study of T cells expressing NK-cell markers. In that study: Leadership of the CD3+CD56-NKG2C+ fraction also belonged to these clonotypes in several donors.

This TCR was recovered from a woman under 30 in good health. The V call is TRBV6-2 or TRBV6-3, the J call TRBJ2-1, with 7 bases matching TRBD1. Material for sequencing was CD4+ T cells sorted from blood. Here the CDR3 DNA reads TGTGCCAGCAGTCAACTTACCGGGACAGTACTCAATGAGCAGTTCTTC. This codes for CASSQLTGTVLNEQFF.